The clone carrying this T cell receptor beta chain has ten or more counts. Per the germline V gene, CDR1 is SGHRS and CDR2 is YFSETQ. Trimming pared 2 bases from V and 4 bases from J, leaving 15 bases between. CDR3 length equals 15 residues. The sample comes from a study of CD8 T cells in ankylosing spondylitis. TCRdb called the 5' RACE reads again in MiXCR, with one record for every CDR3 protein. The top ten hold less than 0.75% of the sample, which has 250,000 or so distinct CDR3 sequences, 20% to 30% seen once. This TCR was recovered from a male donor with ankylosing spondylitis or in good health (not recorded which). This chain links TRBV5-1 with TRBJ2-5; the D gene could be TRBD1 or TRBD2 (6 bases each). Sequencing input: blood, either unsorted or a sorted T cell fraction (not recorded which). This chain's CDR3 is CASSLRTGAGETQYF. CDR3 nucleotide sequence: TGCGCCAGCAGCTTAAGGACGGGGGCCGGAGAGACCCAGTACTTC.